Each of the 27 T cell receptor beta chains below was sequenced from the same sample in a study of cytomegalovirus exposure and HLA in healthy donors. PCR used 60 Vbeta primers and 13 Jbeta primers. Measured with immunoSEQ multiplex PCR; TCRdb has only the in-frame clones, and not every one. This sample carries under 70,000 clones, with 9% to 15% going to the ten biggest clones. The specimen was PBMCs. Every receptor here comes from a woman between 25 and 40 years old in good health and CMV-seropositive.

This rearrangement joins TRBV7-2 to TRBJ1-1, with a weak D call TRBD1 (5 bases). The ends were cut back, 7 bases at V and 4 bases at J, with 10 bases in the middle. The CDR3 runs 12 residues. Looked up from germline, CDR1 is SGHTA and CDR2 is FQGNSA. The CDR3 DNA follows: TGTGCCAGCACCCGAAGGGGCACTGAAGCTTTCTTT. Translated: CASTRRGTEAFF.

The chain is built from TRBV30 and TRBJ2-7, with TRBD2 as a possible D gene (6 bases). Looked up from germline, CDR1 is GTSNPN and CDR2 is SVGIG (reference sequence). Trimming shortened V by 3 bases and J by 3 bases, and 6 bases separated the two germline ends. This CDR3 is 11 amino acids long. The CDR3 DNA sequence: TGTGCCTGGAGCGGGAGCTACGAGCAGTACTTC. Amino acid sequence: CAWSGSYEQYF.

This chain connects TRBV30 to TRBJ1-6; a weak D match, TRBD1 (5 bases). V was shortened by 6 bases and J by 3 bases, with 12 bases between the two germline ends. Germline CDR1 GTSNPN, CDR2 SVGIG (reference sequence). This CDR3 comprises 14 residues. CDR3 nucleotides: TGTGCCTGCCAGTTCAGGGACTATAATTCACCCCTCCACTTT. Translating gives CACQFRDYNSPLHF.

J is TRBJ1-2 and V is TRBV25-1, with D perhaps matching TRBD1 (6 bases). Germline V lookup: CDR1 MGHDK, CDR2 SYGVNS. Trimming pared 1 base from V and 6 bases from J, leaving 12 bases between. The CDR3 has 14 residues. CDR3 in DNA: TGTGCCAGCAGTGAATTGGGGGCGCATCATGGCTACACCTTC. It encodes CASSELGAHHGYTF.

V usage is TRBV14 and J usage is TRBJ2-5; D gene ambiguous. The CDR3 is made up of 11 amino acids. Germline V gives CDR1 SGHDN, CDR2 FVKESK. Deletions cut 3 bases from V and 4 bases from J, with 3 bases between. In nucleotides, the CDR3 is TGTGCCAGCAGCCACCTAGAGACCCAGTACTTC. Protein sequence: CASSHLETQYF.

The DNA for the CDR3 is TGTGCCAGCAGCGAGACAGGGGGACCTGAAGCTTTCTTT. Translated, it gives CASSETGGPEAFF. V usage is TRBV5-6 and J usage is TRBJ1-1, with 9 bases aligning to TRBD1. J gave up 6 bases and V 4 bases, and 4 bases lay outside the gene matches. The germline CDR1 and CDR2 sequences are SGHDT and YYEEEE. CDR3 size: 13 residues.

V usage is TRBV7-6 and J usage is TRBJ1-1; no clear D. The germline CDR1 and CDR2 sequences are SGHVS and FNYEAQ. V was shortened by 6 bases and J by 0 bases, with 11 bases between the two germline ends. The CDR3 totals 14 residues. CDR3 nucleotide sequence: TGTGCCAGCAGTTCAAAGCAAATGAACACTGAAGCTTTCTTT. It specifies CASSSKQMNTEAFF.

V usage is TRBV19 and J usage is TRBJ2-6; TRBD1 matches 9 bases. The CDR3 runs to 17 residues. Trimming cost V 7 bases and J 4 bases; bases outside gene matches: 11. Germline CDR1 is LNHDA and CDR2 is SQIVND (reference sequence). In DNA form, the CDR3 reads TGTGCCAGTATCCCGGGACAGGGATCGTGGGGGGCCAACGTCCTGACTTTC. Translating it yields CASIPGQGSWGANVLTF.

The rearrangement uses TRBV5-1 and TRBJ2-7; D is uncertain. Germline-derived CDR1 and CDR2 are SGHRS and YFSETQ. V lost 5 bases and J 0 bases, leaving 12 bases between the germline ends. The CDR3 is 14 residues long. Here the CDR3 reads CASSPRSTSYEQYF. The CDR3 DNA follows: TGCGCCAGCAGTCCCCGTAGTACCTCCTACGAGCAGTACTTC.

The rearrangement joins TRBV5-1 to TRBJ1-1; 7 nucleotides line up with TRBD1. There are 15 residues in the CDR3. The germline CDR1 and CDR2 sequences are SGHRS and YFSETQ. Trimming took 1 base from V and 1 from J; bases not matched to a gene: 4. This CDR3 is CASSLSAGGNTEAFF. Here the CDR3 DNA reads TGCGCCAGCAGCTTGTCCGCAGGGGGGAACACTGAAGCTTTCTTT.

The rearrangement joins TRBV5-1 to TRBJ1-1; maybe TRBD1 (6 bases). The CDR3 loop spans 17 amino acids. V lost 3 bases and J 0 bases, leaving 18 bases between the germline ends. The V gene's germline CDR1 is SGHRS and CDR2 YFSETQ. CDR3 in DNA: TGCGCCAGCAGCTCCAGCCTCCGGACAGTCATGAACACTGAAGCTTTCTTT. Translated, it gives CASSSSLRTVMNTEAFF.

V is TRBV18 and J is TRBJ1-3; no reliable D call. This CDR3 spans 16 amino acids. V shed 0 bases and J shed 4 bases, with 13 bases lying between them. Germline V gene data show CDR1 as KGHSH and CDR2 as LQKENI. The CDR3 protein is CASSPPQVPAGNTIYF. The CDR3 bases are TGTGCCAGCTCACCACCGCAGGTCCCCGCCGGAAACACCATATATTTT.

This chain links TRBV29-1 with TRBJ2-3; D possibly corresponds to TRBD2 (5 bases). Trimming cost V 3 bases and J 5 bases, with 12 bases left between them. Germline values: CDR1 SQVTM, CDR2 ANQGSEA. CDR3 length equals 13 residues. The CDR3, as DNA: TGCAGCGTTGAGCTCGGACTCGGAGATACGCAGTATTTT. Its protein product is CSVELGLGDTQYF.

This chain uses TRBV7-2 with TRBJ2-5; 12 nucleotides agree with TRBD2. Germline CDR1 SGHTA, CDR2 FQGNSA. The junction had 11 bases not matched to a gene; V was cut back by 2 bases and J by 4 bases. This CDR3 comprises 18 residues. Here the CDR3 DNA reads TGTGCCAGCAGCTTAACGTCCCACCTAGCGGGGGGGCGAGAGACCCAGTACTTC. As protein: CASSLTSHLAGGRETQYF.

In DNA form, the CDR3 reads TGTGCCAGCAGCGTAGAAGTTAGCCCCTGGACAGGGACGGATGGCTACACCTTC. Amino acid sequence: CASSVEVSPWTGTDGYTF. The chain uses TRBV9 and TRBJ1-2; the match to TRBD1 covers 8 bases. The CDR3 loop spans 18 amino acids. The J segment lost 6 bases and the V segment lost 0 bases, leaving 16 bases of the junction unmatched. Germline-derived CDR1 and CDR2 are SGDLS and YYNGEE.

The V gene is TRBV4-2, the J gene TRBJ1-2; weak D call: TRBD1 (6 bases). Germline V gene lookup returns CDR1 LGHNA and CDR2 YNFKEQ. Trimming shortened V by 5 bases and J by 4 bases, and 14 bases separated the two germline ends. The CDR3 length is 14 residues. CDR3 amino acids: CASSVQGTIYGYTF. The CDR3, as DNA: TGTGCCAGCAGCGTGCAGGGGACGATCTATGGCTACACCTTC.

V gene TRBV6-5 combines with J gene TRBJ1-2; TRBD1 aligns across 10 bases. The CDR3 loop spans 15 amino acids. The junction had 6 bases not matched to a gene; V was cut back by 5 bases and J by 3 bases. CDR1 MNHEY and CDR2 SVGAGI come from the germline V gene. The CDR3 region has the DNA TGTGCCAGCAGTGGGCACGGACAGGGGGACTATGGCTACACCTTC. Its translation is CASSGHGQGDYGYTF.

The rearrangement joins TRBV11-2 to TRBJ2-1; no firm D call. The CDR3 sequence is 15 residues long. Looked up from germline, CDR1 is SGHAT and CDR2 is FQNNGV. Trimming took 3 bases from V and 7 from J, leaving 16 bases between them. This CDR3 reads CASSLTQAPMNEQFF. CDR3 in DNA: TGTGCCAGCAGCTTGACTCAAGCGCCAATGAATGAGCAGTTCTTC.

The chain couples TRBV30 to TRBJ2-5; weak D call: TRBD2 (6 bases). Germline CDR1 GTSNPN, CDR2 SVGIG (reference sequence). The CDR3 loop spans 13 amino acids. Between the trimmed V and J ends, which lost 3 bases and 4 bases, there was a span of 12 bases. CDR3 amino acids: CAWSGGPRETQYF. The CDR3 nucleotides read TGTGCCTGGAGCGGGGGACCCCGAGAGACCCAGTACTTC. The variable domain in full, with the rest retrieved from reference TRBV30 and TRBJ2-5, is SQTIHQWPATLVQPVGSPLSLECTVEGTSNPNLYWYRQAAGRGLQLLFYSVGIGQISSEVPQNLSASRPQDRQFILSSKKLLLSDSGFYLCAWSGGPRETQYFGPGTRLLVL.

CDR3 loop: CASSSRPGVSYGYTF. The DNA of the CDR3 is TGTGCCAGCAGCTCCCGCCCAGGGGTTAGCTATGGCTACACCTTC. The V call is TRBV9, the J call TRBJ1-2; TRBD1 might be the D (6 bases). V lost 4 bases to trimming and J lost 4 bases, with 17 bases between them. CDR1 is SGDLS and CDR2 is YYNGEE in the germline V gene. This CDR3 spans 15 amino acids.

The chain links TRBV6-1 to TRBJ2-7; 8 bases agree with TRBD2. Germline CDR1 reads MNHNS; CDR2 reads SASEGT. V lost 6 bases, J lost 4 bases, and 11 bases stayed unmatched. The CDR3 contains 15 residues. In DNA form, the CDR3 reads TGTGCCAGCAGCGCCAATAGCGGGGTGATATACGAGCAGTACTTC. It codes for CASSANSGVIYEQYF.

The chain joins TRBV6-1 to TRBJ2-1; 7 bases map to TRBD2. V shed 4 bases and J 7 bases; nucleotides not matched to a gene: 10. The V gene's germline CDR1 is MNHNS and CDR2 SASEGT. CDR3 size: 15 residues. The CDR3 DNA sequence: TGTGCCAGCAGTGGGCGAGCGGGGCTTGGAAATGAGCAGTTCTTC. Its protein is CASSGRAGLGNEQFF.

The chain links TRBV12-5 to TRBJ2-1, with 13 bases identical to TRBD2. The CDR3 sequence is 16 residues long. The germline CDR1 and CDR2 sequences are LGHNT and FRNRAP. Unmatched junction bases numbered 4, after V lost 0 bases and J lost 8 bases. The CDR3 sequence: CASGLVTSGRAHEQFF. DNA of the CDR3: TGTGCTAGTGGTTTGGTAACTAGCGGGAGGGCGCATGAGCAGTTCTTC.

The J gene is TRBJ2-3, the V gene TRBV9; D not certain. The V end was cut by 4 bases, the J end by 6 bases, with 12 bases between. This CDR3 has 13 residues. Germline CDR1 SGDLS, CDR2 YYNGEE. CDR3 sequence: CASSTPPADTQYF. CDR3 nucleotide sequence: TGTGCCAGCAGCACACCCCCTGCTGATACGCAGTATTTT.

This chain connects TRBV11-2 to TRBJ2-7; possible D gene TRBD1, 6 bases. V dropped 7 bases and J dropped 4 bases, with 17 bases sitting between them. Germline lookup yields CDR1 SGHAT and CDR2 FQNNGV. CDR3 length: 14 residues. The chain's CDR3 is CASTPLTGYYEQYF. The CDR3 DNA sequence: TGTGCCAGCACCCCACTGACAGGTTATTACGAGCAGTACTTC.

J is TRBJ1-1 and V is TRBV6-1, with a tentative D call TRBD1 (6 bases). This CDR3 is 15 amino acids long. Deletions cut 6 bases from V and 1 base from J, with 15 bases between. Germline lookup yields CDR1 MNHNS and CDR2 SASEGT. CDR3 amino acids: CASRHRDLPNTEAFF. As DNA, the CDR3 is TGTGCCAGCAGACACAGGGACCTTCCGAACACTGAAGCTTTCTTT.

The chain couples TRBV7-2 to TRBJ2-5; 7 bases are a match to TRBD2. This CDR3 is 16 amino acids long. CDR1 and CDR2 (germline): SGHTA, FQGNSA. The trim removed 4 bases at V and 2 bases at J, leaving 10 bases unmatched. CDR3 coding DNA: TGTGCCAGCAGCTCCGGGGCGGGGGATATTCAAGAGACCCAGTACTTC. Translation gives CASSSGAGDIQETQYF.